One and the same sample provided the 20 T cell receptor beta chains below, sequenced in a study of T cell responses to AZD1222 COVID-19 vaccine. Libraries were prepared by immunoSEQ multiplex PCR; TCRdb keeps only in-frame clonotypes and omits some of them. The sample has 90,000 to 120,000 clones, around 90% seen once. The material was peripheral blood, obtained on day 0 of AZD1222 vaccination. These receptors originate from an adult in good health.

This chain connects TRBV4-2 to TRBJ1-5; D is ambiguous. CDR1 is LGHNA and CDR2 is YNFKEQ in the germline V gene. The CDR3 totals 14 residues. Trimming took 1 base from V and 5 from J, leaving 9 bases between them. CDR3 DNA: TGTGCCAGCAGCCAAGGTACCCCGGATCAGCCCCAGCATTTT. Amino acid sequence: CASSQGTPDQPQHF.

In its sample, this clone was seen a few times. CDR3 bases: TGTGCCAGCAGTACGTCAGCGGAAGAGACCCAGTACTTC. Translation: CASSTSAEETQYF. The J gene is TRBJ2-5, the V gene TRBV6-4; possibly TRBD2 for D (5 bases). V gave up 5 bases and J gave up 3 bases, with 10 bases separating them. The CDR3 consists of 13 residues. Per germline, CDR1 MRHNA and CDR2 SNTAGT.

CDR3 protein: CATSRRTPENGYTF. The CDR3 DNA follows: TGTGCCACCAGCAGGAGAACTCCGGAGAATGGCTACACCTTC. V usage is TRBV15 and J usage is TRBJ1-2; no clear D. V lost 3 bases and J 6 bases, leaving 14 bases between the germline ends. The CDR3 sequence is 14 residues long. Germline V CDR1 and CDR2: LNHNV, YYDKDF (reference sequence).

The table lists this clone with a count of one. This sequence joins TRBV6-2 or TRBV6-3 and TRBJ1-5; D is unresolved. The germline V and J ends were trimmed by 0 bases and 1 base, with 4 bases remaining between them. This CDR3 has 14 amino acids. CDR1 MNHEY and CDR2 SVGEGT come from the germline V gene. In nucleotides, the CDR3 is TGTGCCAGCAGTTACTCAAACAGCAATCAGCCCCAGCATTTT. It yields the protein CASSYSNSNQPQHF.

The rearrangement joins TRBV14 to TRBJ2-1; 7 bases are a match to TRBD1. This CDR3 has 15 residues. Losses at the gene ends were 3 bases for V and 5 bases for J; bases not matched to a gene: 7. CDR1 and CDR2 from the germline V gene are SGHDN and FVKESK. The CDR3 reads CASSQGQGVNNEQFF. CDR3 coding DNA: TGTGCCAGCAGCCAGGGTCAGGGGGTTAACAATGAGCAGTTCTTC.

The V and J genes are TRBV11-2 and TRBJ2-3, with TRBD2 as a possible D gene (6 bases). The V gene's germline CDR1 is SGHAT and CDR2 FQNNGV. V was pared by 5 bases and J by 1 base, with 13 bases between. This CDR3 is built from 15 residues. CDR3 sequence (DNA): TGTGCCAGCAGCGGTAGCGGACCCCGCACAGATACGCAGTATTTT. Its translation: CASSGSGPRTDTQYF. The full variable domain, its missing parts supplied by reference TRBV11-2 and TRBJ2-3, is EAGVAQSPRYKIIEKRQSVAFWCNPISGHATLYWYQQILGQGPKLLIQFQNNGVVDDSQLPKDRFSAERLKGVDSTLKIQPAKLEDSAVYLCASSGSGPRTDTQYFGPGTRLTVL.

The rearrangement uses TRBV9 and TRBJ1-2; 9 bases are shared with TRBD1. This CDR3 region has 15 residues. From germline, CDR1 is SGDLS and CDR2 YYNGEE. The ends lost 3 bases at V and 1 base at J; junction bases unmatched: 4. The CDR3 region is CASSARQGGNYGYTF. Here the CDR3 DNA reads TGTGCCAGCAGCGCTCGACAGGGGGGTAACTATGGCTACACCTTC.

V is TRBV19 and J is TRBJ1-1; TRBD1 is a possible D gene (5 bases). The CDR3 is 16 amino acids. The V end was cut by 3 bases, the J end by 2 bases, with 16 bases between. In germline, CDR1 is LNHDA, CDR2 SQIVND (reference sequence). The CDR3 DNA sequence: TGTGCCAGTAGTATTTGGCAGGGTGGTGTCAACACTGAAGCTTTCTTT. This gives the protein CASSIWQGGVNTEAFF.

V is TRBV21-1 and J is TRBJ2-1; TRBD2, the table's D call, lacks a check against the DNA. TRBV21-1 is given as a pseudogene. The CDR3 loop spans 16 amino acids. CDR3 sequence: CASSNPLAGNYNEQFF. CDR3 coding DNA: TGTGCCAGCAGCAATCCACTAGCGGGGAACTACAATGAGCAGTTCTTC.

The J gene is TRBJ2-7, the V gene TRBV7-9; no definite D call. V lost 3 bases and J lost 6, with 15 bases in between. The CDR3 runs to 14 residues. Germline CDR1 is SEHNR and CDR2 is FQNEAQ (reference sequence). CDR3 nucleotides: TGTGCCAGCAGCTTTGTTGGCGGACCCCTCGAGCAGTACTTC. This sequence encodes CASSFVGGPLEQYF.

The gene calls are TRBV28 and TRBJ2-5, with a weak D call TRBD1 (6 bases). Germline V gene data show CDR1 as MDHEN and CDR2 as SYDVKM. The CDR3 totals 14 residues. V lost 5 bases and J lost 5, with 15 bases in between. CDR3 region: CASSTPGTRETQYF. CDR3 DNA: TGTGCCAGCAGTACTCCCGGGACAAGGGAGACCCAGTACTTC.

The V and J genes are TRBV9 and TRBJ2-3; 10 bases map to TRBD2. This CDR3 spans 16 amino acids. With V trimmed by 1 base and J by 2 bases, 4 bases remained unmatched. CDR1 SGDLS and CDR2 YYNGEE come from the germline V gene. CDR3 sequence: CASSVLAGANTDTQYF. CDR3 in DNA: TGTGCCAGCAGCGTACTAGCGGGAGCGAACACAGATACGCAGTATTTT.

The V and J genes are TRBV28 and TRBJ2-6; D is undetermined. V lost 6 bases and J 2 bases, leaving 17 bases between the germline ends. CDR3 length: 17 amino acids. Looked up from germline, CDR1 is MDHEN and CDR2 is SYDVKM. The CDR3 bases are TGTGCCAGCAGCCTCGACACCACCGCGGCTGGGGCCAACGTCCTGACTTTC. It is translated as CASSLDTTAAGANVLTF.

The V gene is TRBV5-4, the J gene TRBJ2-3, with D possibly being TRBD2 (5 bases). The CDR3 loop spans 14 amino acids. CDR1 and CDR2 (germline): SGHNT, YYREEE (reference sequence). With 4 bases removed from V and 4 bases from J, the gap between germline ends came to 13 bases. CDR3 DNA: TGTGCCAGCAGCCTCCCGGGGTCAGCAGATACGCAGTATTTT. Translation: CASSLPGSADTQYF.

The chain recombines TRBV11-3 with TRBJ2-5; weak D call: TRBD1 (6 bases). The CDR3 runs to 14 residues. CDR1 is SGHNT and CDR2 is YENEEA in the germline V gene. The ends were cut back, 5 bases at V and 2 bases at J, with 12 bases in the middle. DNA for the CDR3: TGTGCCAGCAGCCCAGGGACACTTCAAGAGACCCAGTACTTC. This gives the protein CASSPGTLQETQYF.

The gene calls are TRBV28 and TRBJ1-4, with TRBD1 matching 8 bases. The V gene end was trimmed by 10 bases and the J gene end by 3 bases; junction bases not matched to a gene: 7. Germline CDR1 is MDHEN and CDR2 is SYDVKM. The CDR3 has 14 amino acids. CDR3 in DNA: TGTGCCATCTGCCCGGGACAGGCTAATGAAAAACTGTTTTTT. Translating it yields CAICPGQANEKLFF.

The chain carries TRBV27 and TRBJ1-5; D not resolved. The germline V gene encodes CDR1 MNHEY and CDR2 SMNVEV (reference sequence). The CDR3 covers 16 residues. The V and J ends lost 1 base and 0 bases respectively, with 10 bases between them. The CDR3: CASSLWAGFSNQPQHF. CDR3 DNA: TGTGCCAGCAGTTTATGGGCCGGGTTTAGCAATCAGCCCCAGCATTTT.

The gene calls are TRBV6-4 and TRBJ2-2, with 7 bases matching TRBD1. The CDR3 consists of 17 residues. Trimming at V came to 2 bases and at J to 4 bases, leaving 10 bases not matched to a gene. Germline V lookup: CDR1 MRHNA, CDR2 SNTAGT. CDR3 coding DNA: TGTGCCAGCAGTGACGGAAAAACAGGGGAAGTCACCGGGGAGCTGTTTTTT. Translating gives CASSDGKTGEVTGELFF.

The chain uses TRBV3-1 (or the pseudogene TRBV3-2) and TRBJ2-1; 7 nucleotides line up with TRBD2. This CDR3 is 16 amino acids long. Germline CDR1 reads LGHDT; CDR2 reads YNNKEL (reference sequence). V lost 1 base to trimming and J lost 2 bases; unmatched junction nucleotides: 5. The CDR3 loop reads CASSQGGLMAYNEQFF. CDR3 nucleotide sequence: TGTGCCAGCAGCCAAGGGGGACTAATGGCCTACAATGAGCAGTTCTTC.

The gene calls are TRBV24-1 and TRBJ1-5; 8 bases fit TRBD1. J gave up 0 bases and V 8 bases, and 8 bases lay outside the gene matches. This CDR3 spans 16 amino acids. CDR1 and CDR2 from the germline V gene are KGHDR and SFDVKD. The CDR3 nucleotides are TGTGCCACCACTGGGACAGGCCAATATAGCAATCAGCCCCAGCATTTT. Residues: CATTGTGQYSNQPQHF.